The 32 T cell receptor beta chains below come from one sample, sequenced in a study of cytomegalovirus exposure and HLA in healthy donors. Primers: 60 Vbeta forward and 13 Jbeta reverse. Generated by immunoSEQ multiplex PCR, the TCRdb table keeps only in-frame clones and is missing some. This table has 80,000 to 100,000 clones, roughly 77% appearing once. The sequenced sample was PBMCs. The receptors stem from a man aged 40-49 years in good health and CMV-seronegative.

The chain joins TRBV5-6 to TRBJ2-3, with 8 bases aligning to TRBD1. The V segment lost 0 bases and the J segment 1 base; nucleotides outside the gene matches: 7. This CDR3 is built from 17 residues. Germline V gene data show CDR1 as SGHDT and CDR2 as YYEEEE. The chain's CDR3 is CASSLDRGYAGTDTQYF. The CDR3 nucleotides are TGTGCCAGCAGCTTGGACAGGGGGTACGCCGGCACAGATACGCAGTATTTT.

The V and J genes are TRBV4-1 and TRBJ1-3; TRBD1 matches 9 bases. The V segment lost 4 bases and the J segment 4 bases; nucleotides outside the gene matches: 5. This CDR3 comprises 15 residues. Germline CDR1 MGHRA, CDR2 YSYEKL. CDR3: CASSPGTGYGNTIYF. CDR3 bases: TGCGCCAGCAGCCCCGGGACAGGGTACGGAAACACCATATATTTT.

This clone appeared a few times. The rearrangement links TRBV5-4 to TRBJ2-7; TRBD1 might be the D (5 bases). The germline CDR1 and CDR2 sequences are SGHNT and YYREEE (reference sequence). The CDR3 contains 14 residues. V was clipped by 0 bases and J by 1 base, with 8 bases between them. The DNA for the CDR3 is TGTGCCAGCAGCTTGGACAAGGGGTCCTACGAGCAGTACTTC. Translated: CASSLDKGSYEQYF. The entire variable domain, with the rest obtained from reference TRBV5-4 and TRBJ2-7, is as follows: ETGVTQSPTHLIKTRGQQVTLRCSSQSGHNTVSWYQQALGQGPQFIFQYYREEENGRGNFPPRFSGLQFPNYSSELNVNALELDDSALYLCASSLDKGSYEQYFGPGTRLTVT.

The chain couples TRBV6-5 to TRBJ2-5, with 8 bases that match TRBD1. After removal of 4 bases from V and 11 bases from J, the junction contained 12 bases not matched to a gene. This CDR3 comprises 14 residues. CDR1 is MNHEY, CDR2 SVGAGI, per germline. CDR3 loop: CASSSPGQAWEQYF. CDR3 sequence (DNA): TGTGCCAGCAGTTCACCGGGACAGGCGTGGGAGCAGTACTTC.

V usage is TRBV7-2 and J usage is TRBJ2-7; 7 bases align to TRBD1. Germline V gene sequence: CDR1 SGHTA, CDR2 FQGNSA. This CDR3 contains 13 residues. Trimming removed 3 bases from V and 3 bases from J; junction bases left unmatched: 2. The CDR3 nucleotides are TGTGCCAGCAGCTTTGGACAGGACTACGAGCAGTACTTC. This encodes CASSFGQDYEQYF.

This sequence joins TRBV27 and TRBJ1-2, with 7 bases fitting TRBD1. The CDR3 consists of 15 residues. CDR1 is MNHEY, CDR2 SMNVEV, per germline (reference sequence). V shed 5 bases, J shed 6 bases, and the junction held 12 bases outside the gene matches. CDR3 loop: CASSPRDSRPDGYTF. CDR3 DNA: TGTGCCAGCAGTCCCCGGGACAGCCGACCGGATGGCTACACCTTC.

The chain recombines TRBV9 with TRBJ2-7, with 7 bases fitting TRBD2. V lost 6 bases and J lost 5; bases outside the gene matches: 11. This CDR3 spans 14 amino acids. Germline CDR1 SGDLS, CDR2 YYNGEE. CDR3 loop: CASTAGLGRDEQYF. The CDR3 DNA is TGTGCCAGCACCGCAGGCTTAGGGAGGGACGAGCAGTACTTC.

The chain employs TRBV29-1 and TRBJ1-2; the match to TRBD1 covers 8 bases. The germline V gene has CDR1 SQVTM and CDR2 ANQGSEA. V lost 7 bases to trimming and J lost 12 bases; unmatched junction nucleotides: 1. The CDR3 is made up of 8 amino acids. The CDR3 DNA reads TGCAGCGGGGACAGGCACACCTTC. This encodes CSGDRHTF. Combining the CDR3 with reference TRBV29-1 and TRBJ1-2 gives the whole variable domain SAVISQKPSRDICQRGTSLTIQCQVDSQVTMMFWYRQQPGQSLTLIATANQGSEATYESGFVIDKFPISRPNLTFSTLTVSNMSPEDSSIYLCSGDRHTFGSGTRLTVV.

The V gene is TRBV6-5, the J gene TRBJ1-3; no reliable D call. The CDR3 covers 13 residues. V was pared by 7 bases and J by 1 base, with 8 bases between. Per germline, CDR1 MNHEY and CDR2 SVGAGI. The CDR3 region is CASTLLSGNTIYF. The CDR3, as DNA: TGTGCCAGCACCCTCCTATCTGGAAACACCATATATTTT.

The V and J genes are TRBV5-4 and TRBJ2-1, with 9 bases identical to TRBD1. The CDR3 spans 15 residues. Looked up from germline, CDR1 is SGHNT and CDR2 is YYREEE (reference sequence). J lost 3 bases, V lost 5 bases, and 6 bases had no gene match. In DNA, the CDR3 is TGTGCCAGCAGGCCACAGGGGGCGAGCTACAATGAGCAGTTCTTC. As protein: CASRPQGASYNEQFF. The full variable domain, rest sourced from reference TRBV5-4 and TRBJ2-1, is ETGVTQSPTHLIKTRGQQVTLRCSSQSGHNTVSWYQQALGQGPQFIFQYYREEENGRGNFPPRFSGLQFPNYSSELNVNALELDDSALYLCASRPQGASYNEQFFGPGTRLTVL.

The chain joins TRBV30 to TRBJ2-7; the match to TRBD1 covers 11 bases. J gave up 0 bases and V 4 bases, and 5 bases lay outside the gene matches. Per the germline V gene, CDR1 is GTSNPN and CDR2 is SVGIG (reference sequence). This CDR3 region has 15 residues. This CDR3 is CAWTRDRGISYEQYF. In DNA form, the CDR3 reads TGTGCCTGGACCAGGGACAGGGGGATCTCCTACGAGCAGTACTTC.

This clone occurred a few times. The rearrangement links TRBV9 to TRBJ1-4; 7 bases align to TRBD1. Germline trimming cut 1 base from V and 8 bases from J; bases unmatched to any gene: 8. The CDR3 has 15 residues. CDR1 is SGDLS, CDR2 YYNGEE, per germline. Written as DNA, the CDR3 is TGTGCCAGCAGCGTATCTGGGACAGCACTGGAAAAACTGTTTTTT. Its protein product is CASSVSGTALEKLFF.

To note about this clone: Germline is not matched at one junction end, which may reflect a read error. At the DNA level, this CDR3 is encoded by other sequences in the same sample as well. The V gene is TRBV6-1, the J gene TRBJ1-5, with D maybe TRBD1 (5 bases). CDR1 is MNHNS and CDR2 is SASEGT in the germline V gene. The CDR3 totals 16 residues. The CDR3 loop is CASSERGENSNQPQHF. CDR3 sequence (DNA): TGTGCCAGCAGTGAACGGGGGGAAAATAGCAACCAGCCCCAGCATTTT.

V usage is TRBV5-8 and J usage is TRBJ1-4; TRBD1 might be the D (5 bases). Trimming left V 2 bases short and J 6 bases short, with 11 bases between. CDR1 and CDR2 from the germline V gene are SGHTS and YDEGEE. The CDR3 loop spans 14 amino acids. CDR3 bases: TGTGCCAGCAGCTTCAGGGCACCGGATGAAAAACTGTTTTTT. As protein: CASSFRAPDEKLFF.

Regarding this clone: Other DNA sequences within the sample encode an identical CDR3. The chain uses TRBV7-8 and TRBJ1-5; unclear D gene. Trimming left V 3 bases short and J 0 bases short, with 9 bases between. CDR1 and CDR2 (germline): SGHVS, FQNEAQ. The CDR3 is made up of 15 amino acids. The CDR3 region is CASSFSTLSNQPQHF. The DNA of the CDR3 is TGTGCCAGCAGCTTTTCGACACTTAGCAATCAGCCCCAGCATTTT. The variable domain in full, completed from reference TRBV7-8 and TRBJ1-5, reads GAGVSQSPRYKVAKRGQDVALRCDPISGHVSLFWYQQALGQGPEFLTYFQNEAQLDKSGLPSDRFFAERPEGSVSTLKIQRTQQEDSAVYLCASSFSTLSNQPQHFGDGTRLSIL.

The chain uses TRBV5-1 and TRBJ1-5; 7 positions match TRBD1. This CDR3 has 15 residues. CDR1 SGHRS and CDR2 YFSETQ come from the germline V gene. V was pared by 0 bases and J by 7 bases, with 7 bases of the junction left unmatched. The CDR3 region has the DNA TGCGCCAGCAGCTTGGACAGGGGAGACCTACAGCCCCAGCATTTT. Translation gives CASSLDRGDLQPQHF.

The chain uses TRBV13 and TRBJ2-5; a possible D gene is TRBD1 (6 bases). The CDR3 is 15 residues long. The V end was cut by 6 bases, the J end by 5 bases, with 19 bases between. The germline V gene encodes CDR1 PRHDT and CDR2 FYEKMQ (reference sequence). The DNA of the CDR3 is TGTGCCAGCAGTTCACCCCATACAGGGTTGGAGACCCAGTACTTC. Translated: CASSSPHTGLETQYF. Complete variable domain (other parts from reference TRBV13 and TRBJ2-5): AAGVIQSPRHLIKEKRETATLKCYPIPRHDTVYWYQQGPGQDPQFLISFYEKMQSDKGSIPDRFSAQQFSDYHSELNMSSLELGDSALYFCASSSPHTGLETQYFGPGTRLLVL.

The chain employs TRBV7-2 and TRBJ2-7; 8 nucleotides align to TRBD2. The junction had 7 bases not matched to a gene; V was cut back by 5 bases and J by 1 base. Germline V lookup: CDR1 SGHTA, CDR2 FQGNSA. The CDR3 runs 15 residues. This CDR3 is CASSLKRGKSYEQYF. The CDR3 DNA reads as TGTGCCAGCAGCCTTAAGCGGGGGAAGTCCTACGAGCAGTACTTC.

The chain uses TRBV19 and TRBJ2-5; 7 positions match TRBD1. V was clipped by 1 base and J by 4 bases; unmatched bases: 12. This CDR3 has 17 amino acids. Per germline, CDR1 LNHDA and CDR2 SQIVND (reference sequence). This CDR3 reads CASSIAPGRGSTETQYF. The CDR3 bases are TGTGCCAGTAGTATAGCGCCCGGCAGGGGGAGTACAGAGACCCAGTACTTC.

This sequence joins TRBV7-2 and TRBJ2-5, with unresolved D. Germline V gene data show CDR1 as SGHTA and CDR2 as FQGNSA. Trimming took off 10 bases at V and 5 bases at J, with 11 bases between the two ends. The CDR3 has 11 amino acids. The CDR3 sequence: CATGFLETQYF. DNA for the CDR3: TGTGCCACCGGGTTCCTGGAGACCCAGTACTTC.

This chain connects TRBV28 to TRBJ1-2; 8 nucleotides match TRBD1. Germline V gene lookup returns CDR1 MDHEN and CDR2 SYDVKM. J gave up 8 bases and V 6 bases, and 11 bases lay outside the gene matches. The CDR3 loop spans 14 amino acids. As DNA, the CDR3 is TGTGCCAGCAGCCCGAGCCAGGGGGCCAGAGGCTACACCTTC. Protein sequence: CASSPSQGARGYTF.

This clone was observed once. The CDR3 region is CASRQGIVEKLFF. CDR3 in DNA: TGTGCCAGCAGGCAGGGGATTGTTGAAAAACTGTTTTTT. The chain uses TRBV6-6 and TRBJ1-4; weak D call: TRBD1 (6 bases). The CDR3 totals 13 residues. Trimming stripped 6 bases from V and 7 bases from J, with 12 bases between. In germline, CDR1 is MNHNY, CDR2 SVGAGI (reference sequence).

In nucleotides, the CDR3 is TGCGCCAGCAGCCAAGGGGTCAGCGGGGGGGCTCTTGAGCAGTTCTTC. It yields the protein CASSQGVSGGALEQFF. The V gene is TRBV4-3, the J gene TRBJ2-1; 10 nucleotides align to TRBD2. V gave up 1 base and J gave up 9 bases; unmatched junction bases: 9. This CDR3 has 16 residues. Germline loops: CDR1 LGHNA, CDR2 YSLEER.

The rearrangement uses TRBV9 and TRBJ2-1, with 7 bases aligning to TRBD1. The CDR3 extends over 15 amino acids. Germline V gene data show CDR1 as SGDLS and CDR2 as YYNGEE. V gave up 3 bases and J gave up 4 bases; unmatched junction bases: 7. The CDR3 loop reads CASSEVGDSYNEQFF. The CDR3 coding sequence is TGTGCCAGCAGCGAAGTCGGGGACAGTTACAATGAGCAGTTCTTC.

In DNA form, the CDR3 reads TGTGCCAGCGGGGGAGGGGGACAGGTGTTTCAGCCCCAGCATTTT. Its protein product is CASGGGGQVFQPQHF. This chain links TRBV6-1 with TRBJ1-5; 8 bases fit TRBD1. The CDR3 extends over 15 amino acids. V lost 8 bases, J lost 6 bases, and 12 bases stayed unmatched. CDR1 and CDR2 (germline): MNHNS, SASEGT.

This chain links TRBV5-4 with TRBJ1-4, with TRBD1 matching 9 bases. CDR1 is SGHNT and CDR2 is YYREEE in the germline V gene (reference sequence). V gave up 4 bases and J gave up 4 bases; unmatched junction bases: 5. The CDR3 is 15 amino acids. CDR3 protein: CASSKGTGYNEKLFF. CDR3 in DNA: TGTGCCAGCAGCAAGGGGACAGGGTATAATGAAAAACTGTTTTTT.

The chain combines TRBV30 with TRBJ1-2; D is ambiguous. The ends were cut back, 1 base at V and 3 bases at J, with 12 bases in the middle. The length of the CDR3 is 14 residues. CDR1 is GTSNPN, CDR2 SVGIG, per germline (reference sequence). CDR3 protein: CAWSGEVKDYGYTF. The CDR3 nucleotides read TGTGCCTGGAGTGGAGAGGTCAAGGACTATGGCTACACCTTC.

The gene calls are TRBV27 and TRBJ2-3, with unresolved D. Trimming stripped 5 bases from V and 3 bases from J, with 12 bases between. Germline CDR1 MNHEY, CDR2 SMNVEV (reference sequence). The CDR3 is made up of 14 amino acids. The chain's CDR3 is CASSDHARTDTQYF. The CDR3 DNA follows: TGTGCCAGCAGTGACCATGCGAGGACAGATACGCAGTATTTT.

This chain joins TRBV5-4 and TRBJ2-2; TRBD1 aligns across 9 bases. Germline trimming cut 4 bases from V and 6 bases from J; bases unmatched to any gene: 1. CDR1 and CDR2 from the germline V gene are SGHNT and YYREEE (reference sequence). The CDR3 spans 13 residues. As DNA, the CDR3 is TGTGCCAGCAGCCGACAGGGGGCCGGGGAGCTGTTTTTT. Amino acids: CASSRQGAGELFF.

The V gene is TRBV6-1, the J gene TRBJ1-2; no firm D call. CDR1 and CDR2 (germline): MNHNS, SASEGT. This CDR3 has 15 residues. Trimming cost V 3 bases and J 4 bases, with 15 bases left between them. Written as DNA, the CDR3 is TGTGCCAGCAGTGAGGGCCCATCAGGTTTCTATGGCTACACCTTC. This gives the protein CASSEGPSGFYGYTF.

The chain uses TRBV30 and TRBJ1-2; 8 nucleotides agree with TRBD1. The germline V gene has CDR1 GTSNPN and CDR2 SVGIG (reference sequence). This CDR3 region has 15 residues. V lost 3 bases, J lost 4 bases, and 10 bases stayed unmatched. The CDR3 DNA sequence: TGTGCCTGGAGCCCAGGGAGACAGGGGTCCTATGGCTACACCTTC. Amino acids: CAWSPGRQGSYGYTF.

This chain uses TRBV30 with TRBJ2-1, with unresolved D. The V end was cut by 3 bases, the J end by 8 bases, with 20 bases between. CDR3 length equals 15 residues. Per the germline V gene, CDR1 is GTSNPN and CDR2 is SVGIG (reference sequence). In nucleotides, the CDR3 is TGTGCCTGGAGCGCCGCACAGAAGGTGATCCATGAGCAGTTCTTC. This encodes CAWSAAQKVIHEQFF.